This T cell receptor (beta chain) was sequenced in a study of T cells expressing NK-cell markers. Overall study: Underlying the TCR beta repertoires were sorted CD3+CD56+NKG2C+, CD3+CD56+NKG2C- and CD3+CD56-NKG2C+ T cells. Study-wide points: In a handful of donors, dominant NKG2C+ clonotypes were roughly 1.0-7.0% of CD8+ T cells.

The length of the CDR3 is 15 residues. Germline values: CDR1 DFQATT, CDR2 SNEGSKA (reference sequence). Each CDR3 protein gets one entry in TCRdb, which reprocessed the 5' RACE reads and gives no DNA. Recorded for this sample: about 260,000 distinct CDR3 sequences. For this clonotype: What it binds is not known.

Source material: blood T cells: a sorted CD56 or NKG2C T cell subset, CD4+ or CD8+ T cells, or bulk PBMC T cells (not recorded which). The sequence derives from a man between 18 and 35 years old in good health. V usage is TRBV20-1 and J usage is TRBJ1-5. CDR3: CSARDRRRSNQPQHF.